Listed below are T cell receptor beta chains from one sample, sequenced in a study of control samples from healthy donors and cancer patients. Data came from immunoSEQ multiplex PCR; TCRdb stores just in-frame clones and leaves some out. The data contain under 110,000 clones, 75% to 90% of them singletons. Specimen: blood. The receptors here all came from a man younger than 40 in good health. Each CDR3 is given with its conserved first and last residue. A D gene is named only where the DNA matches it firmly. Not every row has a clone size; where given, it reads once, few, many or a size class.

CDR3 DNA	CDR3 protein	V gene	D gene	CDR3 length	clone size	J gene
TGTGCCAGCAGTAACCCGGGACACGGTAATGAAAAACTGTTTTTT	CASSNPGHGNEKLFF	TRBV2	-	15	-	TRBJ1-4
TGTGCCAGCAGTTTAGCTAGCCGGGGCTACGAGCAGTACTTC	CASSLASRGYEQYF	TRBV27	-	14	-	TRBJ2-7
TGTGCCAGCAGCCAGAACCCGTCCGGTTCCGGCGATACGCAGTATTTT	CASSQNPSGSGDTQYF	TRBV3-1/TRBV3-2	-	16	once	TRBJ2-3
TGTGCCAGCAGCTTAATGGGGGCGGATACGCAGTATTTT	CASSLMGADTQYF	TRBV7-3	-	13	-	TRBJ2-3
TGCGCCAGCAGCGCCGATACTTCTAACTATGGCTACACCTTC	CASSADTSNYGYTF	TRBV5-1	-	14	once	TRBJ1-2
TGTGCCAGCAGGCGACAGGGGTCGACCACTAATGAAAAACTGTTTTTT	CASRRQGSTTNEKLFF	TRBV25-1	TRBD1	16	-	TRBJ1-4
TGTGCCACCAGTGATTTCGGCAGGCCAGATACGCAGTATTTT	CATSDFGRPDTQYF	TRBV24-1	-	14	-	TRBJ2-3
TGTGCCAGCACTGCATTCGCGGGCCCCCGGAACTATGGCTACACCTTC	CASTAFAGPRNYGYTF	TRBV5-6	-	16	-	TRBJ1-2
TGTGCCAGCAGCCTACGAGGGTCCTCCGGAAACACCATATATTTT	CASSLRGSSGNTIYF	TRBV27	-	15	-	TRBJ1-3
TGTGCCAGCAGCTTAACGCACGGCCCCGGGGAGCTGTTTTTT	CASSLTHGPGELFF	TRBV7-3	-	14	-	TRBJ2-2
TGCGCCAGCAGCCCTATAGGGGGGCGAGGGAAAGCCAAAAACATTCAGTACTTC	CASSPIGGRGKAKNIQYF	TRBV4-1	-	18	-	TRBJ2-4
TGTGCCAGCAGCTTAGCGGCGGCAGCTGAAGCTTTCTTT	CASSLAAAAEAFF	TRBV7-2	-	13	-	TRBJ1-1
TGTGCCAGCAGCCAAGCCTCTCTCAGCACTTATAATTCACCCCTCCACTTT	CASSQASLSTYNSPLHF	TRBV3-1/TRBV3-2	-	17	-	TRBJ1-6
TGTGCCAGCAGCTTGGGGCCGACGGTTTATGGCTACACCTTC	CASSLGPTVYGYTF	TRBV11-2	-	14	-	TRBJ1-2
TGTGCCAGCAGCCCTTACAGGGCTACCGGGGAGCTGTTTTTT	CASSPYRATGELFF	TRBV7-9	-	14	-	TRBJ2-2
TGTGCCAGCAGGGGGGGCAGGTCTTCTGGCTACACCTTC	CASRGGRSSGYTF	TRBV6-6	-	13	-	TRBJ1-2
TGCAGCGTTATGGACAGGCAACAACTGTATGGCTACACCTTC	CSVMDRQQLYGYTF	TRBV29-1	TRBD1	14	-	TRBJ1-2
TGTGCCACCAGTGATACAGGGTTGGCGGGCGGGGAGCTGTTTTTT	CATSDTGLAGGELFF	TRBV24-1	-	15	-	TRBJ2-2
TGTGCCAGTAGTGTTGGTACGAATTCACCCCTCCACTTT	CASSVGTNSPLHF	TRBV19	-	13	-	TRBJ1-6
TGTGCCAGCGGCCTTGCGGGAGGGAACACCGGGGAGCTGTTTTTT	CASGLAGGNTGELFF	TRBV7-6	TRBD2	15	-	TRBJ2-2
TGTGCCAGCAGCCTCACAGGGGGCCTTTCCAAAAACATTCAGTACTTC	CASSLTGGLSKNIQYF	TRBV3-1/TRBV3-2	TRBD1	16	-	TRBJ2-4
TGTGCCAGCAGCCAACTCACTAACTATGGCTACACCTTC	CASSQLTNYGYTF	TRBV3-1/TRBV3-2	-	13	once	TRBJ1-2
TGTGCCAGCAGCCGTATAACAGGGTCCACTGAAGCTTTCTTT	CASSRITGSTEAFF	TRBV13	-	14	-	TRBJ1-1
TGTGCCAGCAGTGAAACCGGGCAGGGCGGCACCGGGGAGCTGTTTTTT	CASSETGQGGTGELFF	TRBV6-1	-	16	few	TRBJ2-2
TGTGCTAGTGGCCCTAGCACAGATACGCAGTATTTT	CASGPSTDTQYF	TRBV12-5	-	12	-	TRBJ2-3
TGTGCCAGCAGCTCGTCGGACAGGGATAATTCACCCCTCCACTTT	CASSSSDRDNSPLHF	TRBV5-6	TRBD1	15	-	TRBJ1-6
TGTGCCAGCAGTGAGGATCCCTCTGGAAACACCATATATTTT	CASSEDPSGNTIYF	TRBV7-9	-	14	-	TRBJ1-3
TGTGCCAGCAGTGTGGGGGGGTTTTCACCCCTCCACTTT	CASSVGGFSPLHF	TRBV12-3/TRBV12-4	-	13	-	TRBJ1-6
TGTGCCAGCAGTGAAGGGGCAGGGGGTAATTCACCCCTCCACTTT	CASSEGAGGNSPLHF	TRBV6-1	TRBD1	15	-	TRBJ1-6
TGCGCCAGCAGCTTGTTTGGTTCAGGGAGGAACACTGAAGCTTTCTTT	CASSLFGSGRNTEAFF	TRBV5-1	-	16	-	TRBJ1-1
TGTGCCAGTCCTTTACAGCGGGTTCACTACGAGCAGTACTTC	CASPLQRVHYEQYF	TRBV19	-	14	-	TRBJ2-7
TGTGCCAGCAGACATGGACGCACTGAAGCTTTCTTT	CASRHGRTEAFF	TRBV21-1	-	12	-	TRBJ1-1
TGTGCCAGCAGTGAAATGGCCAGGGGAAACTATGGCTACACCTTC	CASSEMARGNYGYTF	TRBV2	-	15	-	TRBJ1-2
TGTGCCAGTAGTCGCGCAGAGTATAATTCACCCCTCCACTTT	CASSRAEYNSPLHF	TRBV19	-	14	-	TRBJ1-6
TGTGCCTGGAGCGGGGGACGTGGAAACACCATATATTTT	CAWSGGRGNTIYF	TRBV30	-	13	-	TRBJ1-3
TGTGCCAGCAGCTCCAACCGGGACAGGGGTTACGAGCAGTACTTC	CASSSNRDRGYEQYF	TRBV7-9	TRBD1	15	-	TRBJ2-7
TGTGCCAGCAGCTTATTTACAGCAGGAGGGTTTTGGCCCCAGCATTTT	CASSLFTAGGFWPQHF	TRBV7-8	-	16	many	TRBJ1-5
TGTGCCACCAGTGACTATTGGACTGGAGAGACCCAGTACTTC	CATSDYWTGETQYF	TRBV24-1	-	14	-	TRBJ2-5
TGTGCCAGTAGTATAGATTCGGGGACTGGTACGCAGTATTTT	CASSIDSGTGTQYF	TRBV19	-	14	-	TRBJ2-3
TGTGCCAGCAGCTTGGTCCAGTCCGGAGAGACCCAGTACTTC	CASSLVQSGETQYF	TRBV5-6	-	14	few	TRBJ2-5
TGTGCCAGCAGGGTTCCCGGGACCTTGAATGGCTACACCTTC	CASRVPGTLNGYTF	TRBV9	-	14	once	TRBJ1-2
TGTGCCAGCAGTACCAGGGTAGGCGAGCAGTACTTC	CASSTRVGEQYF	TRBV6-2/TRBV6-3	-	12	-	TRBJ2-7
TGTGCCAGCGGATTACAGGGGGCTGGCTATGGCTACACCTTC	CASGLQGAGYGYTF	TRBV5-4	TRBD1	14	-	TRBJ1-2
TGTGCCAGCAGCTTAGCGCTGGAGGACACCATATATTTT	CASSLALEDTIYF	TRBV7-9	-	13	once	TRBJ1-3
TGTGCCACCAGTGACAACTGGGCTGAAAATCAGCCCCAGCATTTT	CATSDNWAENQPQHF	TRBV24-1	-	15	-	TRBJ1-5
TGTGCCAGCAGCGCACAGGGGGTCAACGAGCAGTACTTC	CASSAQGVNEQYF	TRBV11-2	TRBD1	13	-	TRBJ2-7
TGTGCCAGCAGTCAGGGACTAGCTATCAATGAGCAGTTCTTC	CASSQGLAINEQFF	TRBV28	TRBD2	14	once	TRBJ2-1
TGTGCCAGCAGCTTCGGTTCGTCAGATACGCAGTATTTT	CASSFGSSDTQYF	TRBV7-9	-	13	-	TRBJ2-3